This T cell receptor (beta chain) was captured in a study of T cells expressing NK-cell markers. As for the study in general: The eight sequenced donors comprised seven who were HCMV-seropositive and one who was seronegative.

As concerns this clonotype: As yet, its antigen is unknown.

The CDR3 totals 16 residues. The germline V gene has CDR1 SGHTA and CDR2 FQGTGA. Study results and limitations: There remained a lack of clarity about HCMV specificity of expanded NKG2C+ T cell clones. In a handful of donors, dominant clonotypes made up roughly 28.3-65% of CD3+CD56-NKG2C+ cells.

Generation of TCR beta cDNA was performed by 5'RACE template switching incorporating UMIs. TCRdb re-called the 5' RACE reads, yielding one record per CDR3 amino acid sequence without DNA. The ten most abundant clones cover roughly 20% of a sample with under 200,000 distinct CDR3 sequences. The chain recombines TRBV7-3 with TRBJ2-1; TCRdb calls TRBD2, which cannot be checked without DNA. The sequence came from a woman between 18 and 75 years old in good health. The sequencing input was blood T cells: a sorted CD56 or NKG2C T cell subset, CD4+ or CD8+ T cells, or bulk PBMC T cells (not recorded which). CDR3 sequence: CASSPTGLASGNEQFF.